Below are 27 T cell receptor beta chains sequenced from a single sample in a study of blood T cells in healthy people across ages. Combining a sample-barcoded 5' primer with a J-beta primer mix, a second PCR ran for about 6 to 12 cycles. TCRdb reprocessed the 5' RACE reads via MiXCR and lists one record per CDR3 protein. Of approximately 1.5 million distinct CDR3 sequences in the sample, around 36% were seen once. The sequenced sample was blood. Every receptor here comes from a woman aged 30 to 39 in good health.

This clonotype has ten or more counts. The V gene is TRBV4-2, the J gene TRBJ2-3; tentatively, D is TRBD1 or TRBD2 (5 bases each). Trimming pared 0 bases from V and 3 bases from J, leaving 19 bases between. The CDR3 consists of 18 residues. The germline gives CDR1 LGHNA, CDR2 YNFKEQ. The CDR3 sequence: CASSQDRGGRARTDTQYF. The CDR3 DNA follows: TGTGCCAGCAGCCAAGACCGTGGGGGTAGAGCGCGAACAGATACGCAGTATTTT.

This clonotype was detected ten times or more. This sequence joins TRBV15 and TRBJ2-1; either TRBD1 or TRBD2 may supply D (5 bases each). V was shortened by 0 bases and J by 4 bases, with 10 bases between the two germline ends. The CDR3 contains 15 residues. Per the germline V gene, CDR1 is LNHNV and CDR2 is YYDKDF (reference sequence). The CDR3 here is CATSRDEGRYNEQFF. The DNA of the CDR3 is TGTGCCACCAGCAGAGATGAGGGACGGTACAATGAGCAGTTCTTC.

CDR3 in amino acids: CSARGTLINRVYEQYF. The CDR3 region has the DNA TGCAGTGCTAGGGGTACTCTCATTAACAGGGTTTACGAGCAGTACTTC. The chain carries TRBV20-1 and TRBJ2-7; TRBD1 might be the D (6 bases). The CDR3 loop spans 16 amino acids. CDR1 and CDR2 (germline): DFQATT, SNEGSKA (reference sequence). V lost 3 bases and J lost 4, with 22 bases in between.

In its sample, this clonotype was seen a few times. This chain uses TRBV20-1 with TRBJ2-7; perhaps TRBD1 as D (5 bases). With the DNA end fitting TRBJ2-5 better, the J assignment may be wrong. The CDR3 loop spans 13 amino acids. CDR1 and CDR2 from the germline V gene are DFQATT and SNEGSKA (reference sequence). The CDR3 here is CSARDAGKETQYF. In DNA, the CDR3 is TGCAGTGCTAGAGACGCAGGGAAGGAGACCCAGTACTTC.

J is TRBJ2-3 and V is TRBV5-1, with D perhaps matching TRBD2 (6 bases). The CDR3 is 15 residues long. Trimming took 5 bases from V and 4 from J, leaving 17 bases between them. The germline CDR1 and CDR2 sequences are SGHRS and YFSETQ. The chain's CDR3 is CASRWRGESADTQYF. The CDR3 nucleotides are TGCGCCAGCAGATGGAGGGGCGAGTCCGCAGATACGCAGTATTTT.

This clonotype was seen a handful of times. The rearrangement links TRBV9 to TRBJ2-1, with TRBD2 matching 7 bases. The germline V gene has CDR1 SGDLS and CDR2 YYNGEE. The CDR3 loop spans 15 amino acids. The J segment lost 2 bases and the V segment lost 3 bases, leaving 5 bases of the junction unmatched. CDR3 sequence reads: CASSASGLTYNEQFF. CDR3 nucleotide sequence: TGTGCCAGCAGCGCTAGCGGACTTACCTACAATGAGCAGTTCTTC.

As to this clonotype: At one end, the junction sequence differs from germline, possibly due to a read error. The chain has TRBV10-3 and TRBJ2-1; 8 bases agree with TRBD1. The CDR3 covers 16 residues. Per the germline V gene, CDR1 is ENHRY and CDR2 is SYGVKD. The CDR3 sequence: CAVSARDRRTYNEQFF. Here the CDR3 DNA reads TGTGCCGTCAGTGCCAGGGACAGGAGGACCTACAATGAGCAGTTCTTC.

V gene TRBV20-1 combines with J gene TRBJ1-1; TRBD1 is a possible D gene (6 bases). This CDR3 is built from 13 residues. Trimming took 3 bases from V and 4 from J, leaving 12 bases between them. Germline CDR1 reads DFQATT; CDR2 reads SNEGSKA (reference sequence). The DNA for the CDR3 is TGCAGTGCTAGGAGAGGGGGTAGCACTGAAGCTTTCTTT. Translated, it gives CSARRGGSTEAFF.

This clonotype was counted between two and nine times. The chain carries TRBV15 and TRBJ2-5, with 9 bases aligning to TRBD2. The germline V gene has CDR1 LNHNV and CDR2 YYDKDF (reference sequence). The CDR3 covers 16 residues. The trim removed 1 base at V and 3 bases at J, leaving 6 bases unmatched. CDR3 residues: CATSRVASGNKETQYF. The DNA of the CDR3 is TGTGCCACCAGCAGAGTGGCTAGCGGGAACAAAGAGACCCAGTACTTC.

This clonotype was seen more than once but under ten times. The chain couples TRBV7-9 to TRBJ2-1; TRBD2 is a possible D gene (7 bases). CDR3 length: 18 amino acids. Trimming stripped 5 bases from V and 3 bases from J, with 23 bases between. The germline V gene has CDR1 SEHNR and CDR2 FQNEAQ (reference sequence). The CDR3 spells CASSQGPSSGPIYNEQFF. The CDR3 region has the DNA TGTGCCAGCAGCCAGGGGCCCTCTAGCGGACCAATCTACAATGAGCAGTTCTTC. The whole variable domain, remainder taken from reference TRBV7-9 and TRBJ2-1, is DTGVSQNPRHKITKRGQNVTFRCDPISEHNRLYWYRQTLGQGPEFLTYFQNEAQLEKSRLLSDRFSAERPKGSFSTLEIQRTEQGDSAMYLCASSQGPSSGPIYNEQFFGPGTRLTVL.

This clonotype was counted between two and nine times. The chain combines TRBV7-9 with TRBJ2-7; the D gene is possibly TRBD1 (7 bases). CDR3 length equals 15 residues. Germline CDR1 is SEHNR and CDR2 is FQNEAQ (reference sequence). Trimming pared 5 bases from V and 3 bases from J, leaving 17 bases between. CDR3 amino acids: CASSNLEGAGYEQYF. The CDR3, as DNA: TGTGCCAGCAGCAATCTGGAGGGGGCTGGCTACGAGCAGTACTTC.

V and J are TRBV20-1 and TRBJ1-2; D is undetermined. The V gene's germline CDR1 is DFQATT and CDR2 SNEGSKA (reference sequence). V was cut by 0 bases and J by 3 bases, with 5 bases left in between. The CDR3 totals 12 residues. CDR3 sequence reads: CSARDLDYGYTF. CDR3 bases: TGCAGTGCTAGAGATCTGGACTATGGCTACACCTTC.

The J gene is TRBJ2-5, the V gene TRBV20-1; tentatively, D is TRBD2 (5 bases). The CDR3 has 13 residues. Trimming left V 5 bases short and J 0 bases short, with 10 bases between. The V gene's germline CDR1 is DFQATT and CDR2 SNEGSKA (reference sequence). The chain's CDR3 is CSACRENQETQYF. CDR3 bases: TGCAGTGCTTGCCGGGAAAACCAAGAGACCCAGTACTTC.

V usage is TRBV20-1 and J usage is TRBJ2-3; 8 nucleotides line up with TRBD2. The CDR3 runs to 16 residues. J was trimmed by 2 bases and V by 6 bases; bases with no gene match: 13. Looked up from germline, CDR1 is DFQATT and CDR2 is SNEGSKA (reference sequence). In DNA, the CDR3 is TGCAGTGCCAATCCAATGGTAGCGGGGTCCACAGATACGCAGTATTTT. Protein sequence: CSANPMVAGSTDTQYF.

This chain joins TRBV28 and TRBJ1-5, with TRBD1 matching 7 bases. The CDR3 runs 11 residues. Unmatched junction bases numbered 1, after V lost 11 bases and J lost 3 bases. CDR1 and CDR2 from the germline V gene are MDHEN and SYDVKM. The DNA for the CDR3 is TGTGCCGACAGGGACAATCAGCCCCAGCATTTT. It codes for CADRDNQPQHF.

The V and J genes are TRBV7-9 and TRBJ1-1; no reliable D call. The V end lost 3 bases, the J end lost 5 bases, and 7 bases lay between the germline ends. The CDR3 has 12 amino acids. Germline lookup yields CDR1 SEHNR and CDR2 FQNEAQ (reference sequence). This CDR3 is CASSFLETEAFF. CDR3 nucleotides: TGTGCCAGCAGCTTTTTAGAAACTGAAGCTTTCTTT.

CDR3 in amino acids: CASREGGLREQFF. The CDR3 DNA follows: TGTGCCAGCAGAGAAGGGGGGCTCCGGGAGCAGTTCTTC. This chain links TRBV6-5 with TRBJ2-1; TRBD1 or TRBD2 may be the D gene (6 bases each). CDR1 and CDR2 (germline): MNHEY, SVGAGI. The CDR3 has 13 amino acids. V was trimmed by 6 bases and J by 10 bases, leaving 16 bases between them.

The chain combines TRBV10-3 with TRBJ1-2, with D perhaps matching TRBD1 (5 bases). The CDR3 runs 16 residues. V gave up 7 bases and J gave up 5 bases, with 23 bases separating them. The germline gives CDR1 ENHRY, CDR2 SYGVKD. This CDR3 reads CAIKAGLRDLTYGYTF. The CDR3 nucleotides are TGTGCCATCAAGGCCGGCCTCAGGGACCTAACGTATGGCTACACCTTC.

CDR3 sequence: CASSKWEGSTDTQYF. The CDR3 nucleotides are TGTGCCAGCAGTAAGTGGGAGGGCAGCACAGATACGCAGTATTTT. This rearrangement joins TRBV6-1 to TRBJ2-3; 7 positions match TRBD2. Germline V gene data show CDR1 as MNHNS and CDR2 as SASEGT. V shed 5 bases, J shed 0 bases, and the junction held 5 bases outside the gene matches. The CDR3 extends over 15 amino acids.

This clonotype came up a few times. The V and J genes are TRBV20-1 and TRBJ1-5; D gene unclear. The germline V gene has CDR1 DFQATT and CDR2 SNEGSKA (reference sequence). V gave up 6 bases and J gave up 4 bases, with 10 bases separating them. CDR3 length: 12 amino acids. The DNA of the CDR3 is TGCAGTGCGACGGGCCTTAATCAGCCCCAGCATTTT. The encoded protein is CSATGLNQPQHF.

This clonotype was picked up many times. A junction boundary mismatches the germline segment, possibly from a read error. CDR3 sequence reads: CASSLRGSYNEQFF. CDR3 DNA sequence: TGTGCCAGCAGCTTGAGGGGCTCCTACAATGAGCAGTTCTTC. The chain links TRBV5-1 to TRBJ2-1; D could derive from TRBD1 or TRBD2 (5 bases each). The CDR3 has 14 amino acids. CDR1 and CDR2 from the germline V gene are SGHRS and YFSETQ.

The V call is TRBV3-1, the J call TRBJ2-1; D is uncertain. V lost 0 bases and J 9 bases, leaving 6 bases between the germline ends. In germline, CDR1 is LGHDT, CDR2 YNNKEL (reference sequence). CDR3 length: 12 residues. The CDR3 is CASSQEGFEQFF. CDR3 DNA sequence: TGTGCCAGCAGCCAAGAAGGATTTGAGCAGTTCTTC.

The genes are TRBV20-1 and TRBJ2-2; D tentatively reads TRBD1 or TRBD2 (5 bases each). Germline values: CDR1 DFQATT, CDR2 SNEGSKA (reference sequence). V was trimmed by 6 bases and J by 4 bases, leaving 12 bases between them. This CDR3 spans 13 amino acids. Here the CDR3 DNA reads TGCAGTGCCAGGGCCGGGATCACCGGGGAGCTGTTTTTT. This gives the protein CSARAGITGELFF.

There are a few counts of this clonotype. The gene calls are TRBV28 and TRBJ1-2; D is ambiguous. Trimming removed 2 bases at V and 4 bases at J, with 11 bases between. The germline CDR1 and CDR2 sequences are MDHEN and SYDVKM. The CDR3 is 14 amino acids. The CDR3 protein is CASSLPAPLYGYTF. Here the CDR3 DNA reads TGTGCCAGCAGTTTACCCGCGCCCCTCTATGGCTACACCTTC.

In its sample, this clonotype was seen a few times. The rearrangement joins TRBV15 to TRBJ2-1; possibly TRBD1 for D (6 bases). The CDR3 runs 12 residues. Trimming stripped 6 bases from V and 8 bases from J, with 11 bases between. Germline V gives CDR1 LNHNV, CDR2 YYDKDF (reference sequence). The CDR3 bases are TGTGCCACCAGACAGGGAACGGATGAGCAGTTCTTC. Encoded protein: CATRQGTDEQFF.

Only a few counts were recorded for this clonotype. The chain is built from TRBV27 and TRBJ2-4; D is unclear. The CDR3 has 13 residues. Germline V gives CDR1 MNHEY, CDR2 SMNVEV (reference sequence). The germline V and J ends were trimmed by 0 bases and 5 bases, with 5 bases remaining between them. The DNA for the CDR3 is TGTGCCAGCAGTTTATCGGTAGAAAACATTCAGTACTTC. It is translated as CASSLSVENIQYF.

The chain combines TRBV9 with TRBJ1-1; D uncertain. CDR1 is SGDLS, CDR2 YYNGEE, per germline. Trimming left V 4 bases short and J 10 bases short, with 20 bases between. CDR3 length equals 14 residues. CDR3 sequence reads: CASSPQSPERRAFF. The CDR3 nucleotides are TGTGCCAGCAGCCCCCAAAGTCCAGAACGAAGAGCTTTCTTT.